Listed below are T cell receptor beta chains from one sample, sequenced in a study of cytomegalovirus exposure and HLA in healthy donors. Assay used: immunoSEQ multiplex PCR; TCRdb lists only in-frame clones, some missing. The sample carries 140,000 or so clones, over 80% recorded once. The sequencing input was PBMCs. The receptors stem from a man aged 18 to 35 in good health and CMV-seropositive. CDR3s include the opening cysteine and the closing phenylalanine or tryptophan. D genes are given only for firm matches. Clone size is given for some rows only: seen once, a few or many times, or a class if the clone is expanded.

clone size | D gene | J gene | V gene | CDR3 protein | CDR3 DNA
NA | NA | TRBJ1-1 | TRBV5-1 | CASKSEGLSNTEAFF | TGCGCCAGCAAATCGGAGGGGCTGTCGAACACTGAAGCTTTCTTT
NA | NA | TRBJ2-5 | TRBV5-1 | CASSLGGASQETQYF | TGCGCCAGCAGCTTGGGGGGCGCGAGCCAAGAGACCCAGTACTTC
once | TRBD1 | TRBJ1-5 | TRBV19 | CASSMGQGTNQPQHF | TGTGCCAGTAGTATGGGACAGGGTACCAATCAGCCCCAGCATTTT
NA | NA | TRBJ1-1 | TRBV11-2 | CASSLSVTEAFF | TGTGCCAGCAGCCTGTCAGTCACTGAAGCTTTCTTT
NA | TRBD1 | TRBJ2-2 | TRBV6-6 | CASSYLRDRVEELFF | TGTGCCAGCAGTTACCTACGGGACAGGGTGGAAGAGCTGTTTTTT
NA | NA | TRBJ1-4 | TRBV6-5 | CASRPRGGVNEKLFF | TGTGCCAGCAGACCCCGTGGGGGGGTAAATGAAAAACTGTTTTTT
NA | TRBD1 | TRBJ2-1 | TRBV27 | CASSSGTGYEQFF | TGTGCCAGCAGTTCCGGGACAGGGTATGAGCAGTTCTTC
NA | NA | TRBJ1-1 | TRBV9 | CASSPDPTGPTEAFF | TGTGCCAGCAGCCCCGACCCGACAGGCCCCACTGAAGCTTTCTTT
NA | NA | TRBJ2-5 | TRBV5-1 | CASSLQGRETQYF | TGCGCCAGCAGCTTGCAGGGTAGGGAGACCCAGTACTTC
NA | TRBD1 | TRBJ2-7 | TRBV7-8 | CASSWNRGSEMAYEQYF | TGTGCCAGCAGCTGGAACAGGGGTTCGGAGATGGCCTACGAGCAGTACTTC
NA | NA | TRBJ2-5 | TRBV4-1 | CASSRNLVRDMKETQYF | TGCGCCAGCAGCCGAAACCTAGTCCGGGACATGAAAGAGACCCAGTACTTC
NA | TRBD1 | TRBJ2-3 | TRBV27 | CASSLGQGKGTDTQYF | TGTGCCAGCAGTTTAGGACAGGGGAAGGGAACAGATACGCAGTATTTT
NA | TRBD2 | TRBJ2-2 | TRBV19 | CASSFPLAGDRTGELFF | TGTGCCAGTAGCTTCCCGCTAGCGGGAGATCGAACCGGGGAGCTGTTTTTT
once | NA | TRBJ2-3 | TRBV7-9 | CASSPHTDTQYF | TGTGCCAGCAGCCCCCACACAGATACGCAGTATTTT
NA | NA | TRBJ2-7 | TRBV30 | CAWSVKRGSYEQYF | TGTGCCTGGAGTGTTAAAAGAGGTTCCTACGAGCAGTACTTC
once | TRBD1 | TRBJ1-4 | TRBV14 | CASSQGTGWREEKLFF | TGTGCCAGCAGCCAAGGGACAGGGTGGCGAGAGGAAAAACTGTTTTTT
NA | NA | TRBJ2-7 | TRBV7-6 | CASSPLSGSSYEQYF | TGTGCCAGCAGCCCATTAAGCGGATCGTCCTACGAGCAGTACTTC
few | NA | TRBJ1-6 | TRBV6-5 | CASRPGRGNSPLHF | TGTGCCAGCAGGCCAGGTAGGGGAAATTCACCCCTCCACTTT
NA | NA | TRBJ2-1 | TRBV5-1 | CASSFGVGLSYNEQFF | TGCGCCAGCAGCTTCGGAGTGGGACTCTCCTACAATGAGCAGTTCTTC
NA | NA | TRBJ1-2 | TRBV30 | CAWSAGWDYGYTF | TGTGCCTGGAGTGCCGGGTGGGACTATGGCTACACCTTC
NA | TRBD2 | TRBJ2-1 | TRBV19 | CASSMRSGLINEQFF | TGTGCCAGTAGTATGCGTAGCGGGCTGATCAATGAGCAGTTCTTC
NA | TRBD1 | TRBJ1-5 | TRBV4-2 | CASSQVKTGQNQPQHF | TGTGCCAGCAGCCAAGTAAAGACAGGGCAAAATCAGCCCCAGCATTTT
NA | NA | TRBJ2-7 | TRBV10-2 | CASTELDWTYEQYF | TGCGCCAGCACGGAATTAGACTGGACCTACGAGCAGTACTTC
NA | NA | TRBJ1-5 | TRBV19 | CASSPDSYSNQPQHF | TGTGCCAGTAGTCCGGACTCATATAGCAATCAGCCCCAGCATTTT
NA | NA | TRBJ1-2 | TRBV28 | CASGEANYGYTF | TGTGCCAGCGGTGAGGCTAACTATGGCTACACCTTC
NA | NA | TRBJ2-7 | TRBV19 | CASNEGRSYEQYF | TGTGCCAGTAATGAGGGCCGATCCTACGAGCAGTACTTC